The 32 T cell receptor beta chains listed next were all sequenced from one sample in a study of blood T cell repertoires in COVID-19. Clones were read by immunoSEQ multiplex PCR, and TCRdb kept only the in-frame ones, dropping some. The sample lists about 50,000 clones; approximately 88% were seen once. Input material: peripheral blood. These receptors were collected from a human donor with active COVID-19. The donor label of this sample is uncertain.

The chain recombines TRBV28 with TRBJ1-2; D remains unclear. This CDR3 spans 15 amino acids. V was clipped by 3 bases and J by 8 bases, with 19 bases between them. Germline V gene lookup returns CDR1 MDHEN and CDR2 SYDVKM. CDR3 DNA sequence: TGTGCCAGCAGTTTGTCCACACCTAGTCCTATGGGCTACACCTTC. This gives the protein CASSLSTPSPMGYTF.

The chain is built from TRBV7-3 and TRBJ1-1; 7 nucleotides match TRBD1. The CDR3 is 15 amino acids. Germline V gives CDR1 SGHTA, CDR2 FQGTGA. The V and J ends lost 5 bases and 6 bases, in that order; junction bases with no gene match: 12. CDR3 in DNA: TGTGCCAGCAGCGTAAGCGGACAGGCGTCCGCTGAAGCTTTCTTT. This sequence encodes CASSVSGQASAEAFF.

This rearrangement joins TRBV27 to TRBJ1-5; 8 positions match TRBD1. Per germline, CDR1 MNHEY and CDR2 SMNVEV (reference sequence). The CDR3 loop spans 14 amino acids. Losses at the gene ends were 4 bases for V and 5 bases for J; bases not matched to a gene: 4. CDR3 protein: CASSWTGRDQPQHF. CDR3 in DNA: TGTGCCAGCAGTTGGACAGGGCGTGATCAGCCCCAGCATTTT.

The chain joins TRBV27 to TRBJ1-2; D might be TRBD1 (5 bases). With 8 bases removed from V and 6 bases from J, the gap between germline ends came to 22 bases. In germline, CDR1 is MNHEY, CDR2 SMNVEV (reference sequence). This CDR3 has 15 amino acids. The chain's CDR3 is CASGTTDTPSHGYTF. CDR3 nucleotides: TGTGCCAGCGGAACGACGGACACACCCTCCCATGGCTACACCTTC.

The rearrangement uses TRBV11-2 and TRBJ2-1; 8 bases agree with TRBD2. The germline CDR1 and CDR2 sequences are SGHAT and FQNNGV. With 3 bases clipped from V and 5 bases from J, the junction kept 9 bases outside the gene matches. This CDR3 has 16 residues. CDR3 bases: TGTGCCAGCAGCTTCCCCTCTAGCGGGCGAAACAATGAGCAGTTCTTC. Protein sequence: CASSFPSSGRNNEQFF. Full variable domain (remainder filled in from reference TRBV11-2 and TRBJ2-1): EAGVAQSPRYKIIEKRQSVAFWCNPISGHATLYWYQQILGQGPKLLIQFQNNGVVDDSQLPKDRFSAERLKGVDSTLKIQPAKLEDSAVYLCASSFPSSGRNNEQFFGPGTRLTVL.

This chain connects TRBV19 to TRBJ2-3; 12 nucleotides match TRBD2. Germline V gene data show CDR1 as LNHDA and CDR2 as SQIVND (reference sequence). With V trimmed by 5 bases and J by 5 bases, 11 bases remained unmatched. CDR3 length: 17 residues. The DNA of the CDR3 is TGTGCCAGTAGTCCAGGGCTAGCGGGGGGGCCGGGAGATACGCAGTATTTT. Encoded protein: CASSPGLAGGPGDTQYF.

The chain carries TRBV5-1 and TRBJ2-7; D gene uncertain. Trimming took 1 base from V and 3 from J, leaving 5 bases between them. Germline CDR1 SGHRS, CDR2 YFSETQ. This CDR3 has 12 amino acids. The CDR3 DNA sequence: TGCGCCAGCAGCTTGCCTAGCTACGAGCAGTACTTC. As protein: CASSLPSYEQYF. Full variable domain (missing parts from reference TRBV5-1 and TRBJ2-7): KAGVTQTPRYLIKTRGQQVTLSCSPISGHRSVSWYQQTPGQGLQFLFEYFSETQRNKGNFPGRFSGRQFSNSRSEMNVSTLELGDSALYLCASSLPSYEQYFGPGTRLTVT.

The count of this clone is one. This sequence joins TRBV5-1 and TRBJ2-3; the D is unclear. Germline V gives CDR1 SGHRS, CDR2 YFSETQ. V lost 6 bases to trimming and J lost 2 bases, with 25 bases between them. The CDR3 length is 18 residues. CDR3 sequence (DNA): TGCGCCAGCACCAGCGCGCCCTCACACGCCCTTAACACAGATACGCAGTATTTT. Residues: CASTSAPSHALNTDTQYF.

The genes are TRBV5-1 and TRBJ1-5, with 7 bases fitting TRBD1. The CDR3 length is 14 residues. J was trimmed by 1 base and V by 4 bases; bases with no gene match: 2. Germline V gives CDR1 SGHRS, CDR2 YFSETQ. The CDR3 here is CASSPGQSNQPQHF. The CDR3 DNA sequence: TGCGCCAGCAGCCCGGGACAGAGCAATCAGCCCCAGCATTTT.

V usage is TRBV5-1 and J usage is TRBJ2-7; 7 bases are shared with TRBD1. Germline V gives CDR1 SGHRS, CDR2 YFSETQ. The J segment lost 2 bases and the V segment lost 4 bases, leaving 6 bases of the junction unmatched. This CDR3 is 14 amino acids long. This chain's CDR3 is CASSEWTGAYEQYF. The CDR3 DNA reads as TGCGCCAGCAGCGAGTGGACAGGAGCCTACGAGCAGTACTTC.

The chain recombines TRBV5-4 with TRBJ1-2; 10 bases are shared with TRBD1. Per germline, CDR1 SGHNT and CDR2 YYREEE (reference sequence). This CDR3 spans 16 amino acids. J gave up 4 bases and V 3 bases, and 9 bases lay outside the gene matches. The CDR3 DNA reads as TGTGCCAGCAGCTCCGGGGGACAGGGGCGCACCTATGGCTACACCTTC. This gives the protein CASSSGGQGRTYGYTF.

CDR3 region: CASSSAGTEAFF. The DNA of the CDR3 is TGTGCCAGCAGTTCGGCAGGCACTGAAGCTTTCTTT. The J gene is TRBJ1-1, the V gene TRBV12-3 or TRBV12-4; D gene uncertain. V shed 4 bases and J shed 4 bases, with 7 bases lying between them. This CDR3 spans 12 amino acids.

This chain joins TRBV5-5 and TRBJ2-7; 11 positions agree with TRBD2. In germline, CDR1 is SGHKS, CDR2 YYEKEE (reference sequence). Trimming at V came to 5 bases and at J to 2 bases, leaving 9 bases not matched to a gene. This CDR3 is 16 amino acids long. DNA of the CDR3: TGTGCCAGCAGTACCACTCCGGGACTAGCGGCCTACGAGCAGTACTTC. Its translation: CASSTTPGLAAYEQYF.

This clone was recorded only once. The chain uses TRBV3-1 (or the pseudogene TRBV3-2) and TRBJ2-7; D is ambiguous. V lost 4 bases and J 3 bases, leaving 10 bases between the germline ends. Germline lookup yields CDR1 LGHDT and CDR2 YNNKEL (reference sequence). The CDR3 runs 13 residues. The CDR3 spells CASSPSGFYEQYF. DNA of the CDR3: TGTGCCAGCAGCCCATCCGGTTTCTACGAGCAGTACTTC.

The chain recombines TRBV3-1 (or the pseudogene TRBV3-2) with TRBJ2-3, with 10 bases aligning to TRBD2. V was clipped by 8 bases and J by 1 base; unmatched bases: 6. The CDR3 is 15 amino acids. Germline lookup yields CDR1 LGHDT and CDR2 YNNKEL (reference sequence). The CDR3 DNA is TGTGCCAGCGGCGAGCGGGAGGGAGGCACAGATACGCAGTATTTT. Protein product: CASGEREGGTDTQYF.

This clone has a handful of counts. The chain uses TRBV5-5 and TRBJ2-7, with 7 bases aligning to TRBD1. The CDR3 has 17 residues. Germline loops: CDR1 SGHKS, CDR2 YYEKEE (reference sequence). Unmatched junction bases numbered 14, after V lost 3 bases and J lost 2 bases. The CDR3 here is CASSSPYQTGMTYEQYF. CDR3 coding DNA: TGTGCCAGCAGCTCCCCATATCAGACAGGGATGACCTACGAGCAGTACTTC.

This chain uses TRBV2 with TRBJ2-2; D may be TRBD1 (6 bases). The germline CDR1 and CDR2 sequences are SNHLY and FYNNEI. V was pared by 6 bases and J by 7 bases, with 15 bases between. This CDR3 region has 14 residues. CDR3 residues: CASSQFQGYGELFF. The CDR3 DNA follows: TGTGCCAGCAGCCAATTTCAGGGGTACGGGGAGCTGTTTTTT.

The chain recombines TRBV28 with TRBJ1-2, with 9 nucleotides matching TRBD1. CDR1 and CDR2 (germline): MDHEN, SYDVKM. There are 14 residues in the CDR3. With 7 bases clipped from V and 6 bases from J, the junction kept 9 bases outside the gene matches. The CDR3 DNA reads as TGTGCCAGCAACCGACCGGGACAGGGTAATGGCTACACCTTC. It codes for CASNRPGQGNGYTF.

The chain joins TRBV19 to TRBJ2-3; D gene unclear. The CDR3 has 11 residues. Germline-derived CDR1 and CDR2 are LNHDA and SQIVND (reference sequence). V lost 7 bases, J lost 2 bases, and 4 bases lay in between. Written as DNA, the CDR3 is TGTGCCAGTACTTCCACAGATACGCAGTATTTT. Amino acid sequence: CASTSTDTQYF.

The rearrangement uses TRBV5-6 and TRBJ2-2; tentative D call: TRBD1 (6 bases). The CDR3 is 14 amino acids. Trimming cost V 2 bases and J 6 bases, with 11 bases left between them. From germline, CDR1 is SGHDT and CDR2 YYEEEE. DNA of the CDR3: TGTGCCAGCAGCTTTTGGACAGTCGCCGGGGAGCTGTTTTTT. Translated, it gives CASSFWTVAGELFF.

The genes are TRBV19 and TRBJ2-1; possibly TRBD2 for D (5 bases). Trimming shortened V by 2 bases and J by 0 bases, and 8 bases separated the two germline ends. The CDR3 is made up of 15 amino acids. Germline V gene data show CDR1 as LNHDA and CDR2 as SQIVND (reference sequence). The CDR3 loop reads CASSIFGSSYNEQFF. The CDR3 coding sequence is TGTGCCAGTAGTATATTTGGGAGCTCCTACAATGAGCAGTTCTTC.

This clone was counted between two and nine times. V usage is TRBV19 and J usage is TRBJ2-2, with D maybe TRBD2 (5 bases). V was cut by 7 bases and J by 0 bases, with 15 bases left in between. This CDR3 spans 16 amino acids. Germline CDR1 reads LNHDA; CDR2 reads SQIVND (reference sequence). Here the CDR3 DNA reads TGTGCCAGTACTCTGCTGTCGGGGTCGAACACCGGGGAGCTGTTTTTT. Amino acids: CASTLLSGSNTGELFF.

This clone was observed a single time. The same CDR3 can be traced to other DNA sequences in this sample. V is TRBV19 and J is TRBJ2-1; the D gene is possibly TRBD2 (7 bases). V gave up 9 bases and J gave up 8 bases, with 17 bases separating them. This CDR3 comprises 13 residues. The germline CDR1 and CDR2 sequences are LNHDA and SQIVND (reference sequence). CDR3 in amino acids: CASVVRGGHEQFF. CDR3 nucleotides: TGTGCCAGCGTGGTCCGCGGGGGCCATGAGCAGTTCTTC.

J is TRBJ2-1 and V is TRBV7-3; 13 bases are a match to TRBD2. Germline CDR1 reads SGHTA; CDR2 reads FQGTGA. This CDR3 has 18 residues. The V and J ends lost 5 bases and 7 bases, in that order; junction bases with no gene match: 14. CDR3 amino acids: CASSPSPGLAGYGNEQFF. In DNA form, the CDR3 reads TGTGCCAGCAGCCCATCCCCGGGACTAGCGGGATACGGGAATGAGCAGTTCTTC.

The CDR3 here is CASSQGQAKNIQYF. CDR3 sequence (DNA): TGTGCCAGCAGCCAGGGTCAAGCCAAAAACATTCAGTACTTC. This chain links TRBV5-6 with TRBJ2-4; D might be TRBD1 (5 bases). CDR1 SGHDT and CDR2 YYEEEE come from the germline V gene. This CDR3 spans 14 amino acids. The germline V and J ends were trimmed by 4 bases and 0 bases, with 8 bases remaining between them. Drawing the rest from reference TRBV5-6 and TRBJ2-4, the complete variable domain is DAGVTQSPTHLIKTRGQQVTLRCSPKSGHDTVSWYQQALGQGPQFIFQYYEEEERQRGNFPDRFSGHQFPNYSSELNVNALLLGDSALYLCASSQGQAKNIQYFGAGTRLSVL.

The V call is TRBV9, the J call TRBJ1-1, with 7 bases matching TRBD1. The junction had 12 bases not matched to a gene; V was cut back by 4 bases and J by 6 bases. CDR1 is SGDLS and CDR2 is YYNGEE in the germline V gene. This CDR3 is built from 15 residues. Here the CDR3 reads CASSSDPGGFSEAFF. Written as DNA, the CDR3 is TGTGCCAGCAGCTCCGATCCAGGGGGTTTTTCTGAAGCTTTCTTT.

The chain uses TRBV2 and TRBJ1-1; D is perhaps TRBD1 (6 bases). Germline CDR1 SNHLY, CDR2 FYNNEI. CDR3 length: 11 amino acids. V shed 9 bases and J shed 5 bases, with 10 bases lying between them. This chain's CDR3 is CARTGQTEAFF. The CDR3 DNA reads TGTGCCAGGACAGGTCAGACTGAAGCTTTCTTT.

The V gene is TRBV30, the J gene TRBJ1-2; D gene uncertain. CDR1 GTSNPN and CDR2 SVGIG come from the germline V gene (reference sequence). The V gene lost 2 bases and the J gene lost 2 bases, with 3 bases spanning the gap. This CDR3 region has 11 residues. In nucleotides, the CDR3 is TGTGCCTGGAGTTCGAACTATGGCTACACCTTC. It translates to CAWSSNYGYTF.

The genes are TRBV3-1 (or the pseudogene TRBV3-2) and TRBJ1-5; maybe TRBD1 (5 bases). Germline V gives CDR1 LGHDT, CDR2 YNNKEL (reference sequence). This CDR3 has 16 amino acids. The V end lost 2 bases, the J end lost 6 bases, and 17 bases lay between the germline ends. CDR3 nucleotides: TGTGCCAGCAGCCAAACCCCGGGATCGGGGGGTCAGCCCCAGCATTTT. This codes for CASSQTPGSGGQPQHF.

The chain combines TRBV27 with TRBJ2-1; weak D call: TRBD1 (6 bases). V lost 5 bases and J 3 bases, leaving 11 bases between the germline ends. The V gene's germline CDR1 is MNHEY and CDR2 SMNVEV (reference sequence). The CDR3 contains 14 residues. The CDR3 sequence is CASSLDRHYNEQFF. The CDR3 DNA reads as TGTGCCAGCAGTCTGGACAGACACTACAATGAGCAGTTCTTC.

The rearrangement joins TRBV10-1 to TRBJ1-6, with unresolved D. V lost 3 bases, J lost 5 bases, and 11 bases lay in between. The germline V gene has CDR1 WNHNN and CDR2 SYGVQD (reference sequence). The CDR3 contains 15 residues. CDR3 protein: CASSDWEADNSPLHF. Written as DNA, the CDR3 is TGCGCCAGCAGTGACTGGGAGGCTGATAATTCACCCCTCCACTTT.

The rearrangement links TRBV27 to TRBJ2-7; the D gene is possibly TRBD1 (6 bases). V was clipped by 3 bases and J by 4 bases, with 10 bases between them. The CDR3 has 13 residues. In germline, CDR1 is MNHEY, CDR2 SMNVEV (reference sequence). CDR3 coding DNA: TGTGCCAGCAGTTTTACAGGGCCATACGAGCAGTACTTC. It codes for CASSFTGPYEQYF.